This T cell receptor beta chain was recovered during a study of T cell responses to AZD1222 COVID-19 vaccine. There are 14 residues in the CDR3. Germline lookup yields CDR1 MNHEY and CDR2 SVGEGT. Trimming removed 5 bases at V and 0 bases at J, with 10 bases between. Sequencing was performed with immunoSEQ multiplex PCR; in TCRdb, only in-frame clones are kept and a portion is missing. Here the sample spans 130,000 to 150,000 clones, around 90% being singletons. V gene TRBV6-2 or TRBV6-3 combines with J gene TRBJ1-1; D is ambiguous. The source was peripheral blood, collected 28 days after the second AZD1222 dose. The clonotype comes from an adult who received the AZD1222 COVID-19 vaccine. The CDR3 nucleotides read TGTGCCAGCAGTGTACGGGTGGTGAACACTGAAGCTTTCTTT. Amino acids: CASSVRVVNTEAFF.